This is a list of T cell receptor beta chains from one sample in a study of blood T cell repertoires in COVID-19. Sequencing used immunoSEQ multiplex PCR; TCRdb keeps in-frame clones, though not all of them. The sample consists of some 90,000 clones, 80% to 90% of them appearing once. The sample consisted of peripheral blood. These receptors were collected from a man aged 45-65 years with acute or convalescent COVID-19. Each CDR3 is given with its conserved first and last residue.

V gene	J gene	CDR3 protein
TRBV5-1	TRBJ2-1	CASSPQGGGVNEQFF
TRBV4-2	TRBJ2-1	CASSPGQGAYNEQFF
TRBV4-1	TRBJ2-6	CASSQLGQVLSGANVLTF
TRBV9	TRBJ2-1	CASSVASGGPYNEQFF
TRBV27	TRBJ1-3	CASSPQNRGASGNTIYF
TRBV19	TRBJ1-1	CASKTGGSTEAFF
TRBV2	TRBJ2-3	CASRVAGGSDTQYF
TRBV7-2	TRBJ1-4	CASSLQGRGEKLFF
TRBV7-2	TRBJ2-1	CASSLARGPTYQQFF
TRBV6-6	TRBJ1-4	CATLTGTGEKLFF
TRBV28	TRBJ1-4	CASRENGQSKKLFF
TRBV30	TRBJ2-2	CAWTSLGTGELFF
TRBV7-8	TRBJ2-1	CASSLELAGAYSYNEQFF
TRBV28	TRBJ1-2	CASSPDTYGYTF
TRBV18	TRBJ2-5	CASSPLTSGLLETQYF
TRBV7-9	TRBJ1-6	CASSSGTGGFSPLHF
TRBV24-1	TRBJ1-4	CATPRGSCEKLFF
TRBV5-1	TRBJ1-1	CASSLGQVAGGTEAFF